One and the same sample provided the 28 T cell receptor beta chains below, sequenced in a study of cytomegalovirus exposure and HLA in healthy donors. PCR used 60 Vbeta primers and 13 Jbeta primers. The data were produced by immunoSEQ multiplex PCR, yet TCRdb's version contains in-frame clones alone and is incomplete. Among about 170,000 clones, approximately 88% were seen once, and the ten largest hold 1.2%. The sequenced material came from PBMCs. All receptors come from a boy aged 2-15 years in good health and CMV-seronegative.

The V call is TRBV28, the J call TRBJ1-5, with 7 bases fitting TRBD1. The CDR3 extends over 14 amino acids. The junction had 3 bases not matched to a gene; V was cut back by 5 bases and J by 2 bases. The germline gives CDR1 MDHEN, CDR2 SYDVKM. CDR3 bases: TGTGCCAGCAGTGCGGGACAGCGCAATCAGCCCCAGCATTTT. This sequence encodes CASSAGQRNQPQHF.

This chain joins TRBV6-5 and TRBJ1-1, with D possibly matching TRBD1 (6 bases). CDR3 length equals 16 residues. V was pared by 4 bases and J by 0 bases, with 15 bases between. Per germline, CDR1 MNHEY and CDR2 SVGAGI. CDR3 nucleotide sequence: TGTGCCAGCAGTTTACAGGGTGGGGGAGTGAACACTGAAGCTTTCTTT. Translated: CASSLQGGGVNTEAFF.

The V and J genes are TRBV19 and TRBJ2-1; no clear D gene. CDR3 length equals 13 residues. The germline V gene has CDR1 LNHDA and CDR2 SQIVND (reference sequence). With 5 bases removed from V and 4 bases from J, the gap between germline ends came to 9 bases. CDR3: CASSYVFYNEQFF. In DNA form, the CDR3 reads TGTGCCAGTAGTTATGTCTTTTACAATGAGCAGTTCTTC.

V usage is TRBV12-5 and J usage is TRBJ1-2; 8 positions agree with TRBD1. The CDR3 contains 12 residues. Losses at the gene ends were 5 bases for V and 4 bases for J; bases not matched to a gene: 0. Germline V gives CDR1 LGHNT, CDR2 FRNRAP. The DNA of the CDR3 is TGTGCTAGTGGTACAGGGGGCTATGGCTACACCTTC. Amino acids: CASGTGGYGYTF. Based on the CDR3 plus reference TRBV12-5 and TRBJ1-2, the full variable domain is DARVTQTPRHKVTEMGQEVTMRCQPILGHNTVFWYRQTMMQGLELLAYFRNRAPLDDSGMPKDRFSAEMPDATLATLKIQPSEPRDSAVYFCASGTGGYGYTFGSGTRLTVV.

The chain carries TRBV5-4 and TRBJ1-2; D is ambiguous. Trimming took 4 bases from V and 7 from J, leaving 11 bases between them. The V gene's germline CDR1 is SGHNT and CDR2 YYREEE (reference sequence). CDR3 length: 12 residues. CDR3 sequence reads: CASSPERVGYTF. CDR3 DNA: TGTGCCAGCAGCCCCGAGCGCGTTGGCTACACCTTC.

The chain couples TRBV19 to TRBJ1-4; no reliable D call. The germline gives CDR1 LNHDA, CDR2 SQIVND (reference sequence). The V end lost 7 bases, the J end lost 7 bases, and 19 bases lay between the germline ends. The CDR3 runs 15 residues. The CDR3 protein is CASTPSLLGFEKLFF. Written as DNA, the CDR3 is TGTGCCAGTACCCCTAGCCTCTTGGGATTTGAAAAACTGTTTTTT.

This rearrangement joins TRBV30 to TRBJ1-1; the match to TRBD1 covers 8 bases. V shed 1 base, J shed 4 bases, and the junction held 2 bases outside the gene matches. Germline assignment: CDR1 GTSNPN and CDR2 SVGIG (reference sequence). This CDR3 is built from 13 residues. The CDR3 here is CAWSGQGPTEAFF. The DNA for the CDR3 is TGTGCCTGGAGTGGACAGGGGCCCACTGAAGCTTTCTTT.

This clone was counted a single time. The chain couples TRBV28 to TRBJ1-2, with 7 bases matching TRBD1. The germline V gene has CDR1 MDHEN and CDR2 SYDVKM. The CDR3 is 15 amino acids. Losses at the gene ends were 1 base for V and 3 bases for J; bases not matched to a gene: 5. The CDR3 here is CASSLFDREDYGYTF. DNA for the CDR3: TGTGCCAGCAGTTTATTTGACAGGGAAGACTATGGCTACACCTTC.

This chain uses TRBV6-5 with TRBJ1-1, with D unclear. Per germline, CDR1 MNHEY and CDR2 SVGAGI. Between the trimmed V and J ends, which lost 2 bases and 6 bases, there was a span of 13 bases. This CDR3 has 14 amino acids. CDR3 amino acids: CASSYGGSSAEAFF. The CDR3 bases are TGTGCCAGCAGTTACGGAGGGTCGTCCGCTGAAGCTTTCTTT.

J is TRBJ1-2 and V is TRBV19; D remains ambiguous. CDR3 length equals 13 residues. Trimming took off 7 bases at V and 5 bases at J, with 14 bases between the two ends. Per the germline V gene, CDR1 is LNHDA and CDR2 is SQIVND (reference sequence). The CDR3 loop reads CASNSRPLYGYTF. Written as DNA, the CDR3 is TGTGCCAGTAATAGCCGGCCTCTTTATGGCTACACCTTC.

The chain joins TRBV4-3 to TRBJ1-3; D is perhaps TRBD1 (5 bases). V was shortened by 2 bases and J by 2 bases, with 10 bases between the two germline ends. Germline CDR1 LGHNA, CDR2 YSLEER. The CDR3 runs to 15 residues. The CDR3 reads CASSQNQGAGNTIYF. The CDR3 DNA reads as TGCGCCAGCAGCCAAAACCAGGGTGCTGGAAACACCATATATTTT.

The genes are TRBV10-2 and TRBJ1-1; TRBD1 matches at 7 bases. After removal of 7 bases from V and 1 base from J, the junction contained 6 bases not matched to a gene. The germline gives CDR1 WSHSY, CDR2 SAAADI. CDR3 length equals 14 residues. Here the CDR3 reads CASTWTGSNTEAFF. The CDR3 DNA reads TGCGCCAGCACCTGGACAGGTTCGAACACTGAAGCTTTCTTT.

The chain couples TRBV6-1 to TRBJ1-2, with a tentative D call TRBD1 (6 bases). Per the germline V gene, CDR1 is MNHNS and CDR2 is SASEGT. There are 13 residues in the CDR3. V dropped 6 bases and J dropped 2 bases, with 10 bases sitting between them. As DNA, the CDR3 is TGTGCCAGCAGAACAACAGGGAACTATGGCTACACCTTC. Its translation is CASRTTGNYGYTF.

This clone was detected once. The chain employs TRBV7-2 and TRBJ1-2, with D hard to call. Trimming cost V 5 bases and J 1 base, with 5 bases left between them. The CDR3 contains 12 residues. The germline gives CDR1 SGHTA, CDR2 FQGNSA. This CDR3 is CASSPFNYGYTF. The DNA for the CDR3 is TGTGCCAGCAGCCCATTTAACTATGGCTACACCTTC.

The V gene is TRBV9, the J gene TRBJ2-2; D ambiguous. V lost 0 bases, J lost 0 bases, and 9 bases lay in between. The CDR3 extends over 16 amino acids. CDR1 SGDLS and CDR2 YYNGEE come from the germline V gene. The CDR3 reads CASSVAPTPNTGELFF. Here the CDR3 DNA reads TGTGCCAGCAGCGTAGCTCCAACACCGAACACCGGGGAGCTGTTTTTT.

V and J are TRBV4-3 and TRBJ1-4, with D hard to call. The V end was cut by 0 bases, the J end by 4 bases, with 18 bases between. This CDR3 region has 18 residues. CDR1 is LGHNA and CDR2 is YSLEER in the germline V gene. The CDR3 loop reads CASSQEPPRETFNEKLFF. Written as DNA, the CDR3 is TGCGCCAGCAGCCAAGAACCCCCAAGGGAGACCTTTAATGAAAAACTGTTTTTT.

The rearrangement joins TRBV5-8 to TRBJ1-1, with D unclear. There are 14 residues in the CDR3. The germline gives CDR1 SGHTS, CDR2 YDEGEE. Trimming took 4 bases from V and 1 from J, leaving 11 bases between them. DNA of the CDR3: TGTGCCAGCAGCCGCCGACCTAGGAACACTGAAGCTTTCTTT. Its translation: CASSRRPRNTEAFF.

This rearrangement joins TRBV2 to TRBJ2-2; 9 bases align to TRBD2. Unmatched junction bases numbered 7, after V lost 6 bases and J lost 5 bases. Germline V gene sequence: CDR1 SNHLY, CDR2 FYNNEI. The length of the CDR3 is 15 residues. Here the CDR3 reads CASRGGGAGTGELFF. In DNA, the CDR3 is TGTGCCAGCAGAGGCGGGGGGGCCGGAACCGGGGAGCTGTTTTTT.

The chain carries TRBV7-9 and TRBJ2-1, with TRBD2 identical over 9 bases. V lost 5 bases to trimming and J lost 5 bases; unmatched junction nucleotides: 1. Germline loops: CDR1 SEHNR, CDR2 FQNEAQ (reference sequence). This CDR3 comprises 13 residues. In nucleotides, the CDR3 is TGTGCCAGCAGCCCTAGCGGGGACAATGAGCAGTTCTTC. The encoded protein is CASSPSGDNEQFF.

The J gene is TRBJ1-5, the V gene TRBV29-1; TRBD1 agrees at 7 bases. CDR1 and CDR2 (germline): SQVTM, ANQGSEA. The CDR3 has 14 amino acids. The V gene end was trimmed by 6 bases and the J gene end by 1 base; junction bases not matched to a gene: 6. CDR3 sequence reads: CSVVDRVSNQPQHF. In DNA, the CDR3 is TGCAGCGTCGTAGACAGGGTCAGCAATCAGCCCCAGCATTTT. Drawing the rest from reference TRBV29-1 and TRBJ1-5, the complete variable domain is SAVISQKPSRDICQRGTSLTIQCQVDSQVTMMFWYRQQPGQSLTLIATANQGSEATYESGFVIDKFPISRPNLTFSTLTVSNMSPEDSSIYLCSVVDRVSNQPQHFGDGTRLSIL.

V usage is TRBV5-1 and J usage is TRBJ1-2; TRBD1 agrees at 9 bases. Germline assignment: CDR1 SGHRS and CDR2 YFSETQ. The CDR3 extends over 16 amino acids. With 0 bases clipped from V and 5 bases from J, the junction kept 8 bases outside the gene matches. The CDR3 protein is CASSLGRQGTGYGYTF. The CDR3, as DNA: TGCGCCAGCAGCTTGGGGCGACAAGGGACAGGGTATGGCTACACCTTC.

The rearrangement joins TRBV25-1 to TRBJ1-2; the match to TRBD1 covers 12 bases. J was trimmed by 6 bases and V by 5 bases; bases with no gene match: 7. Germline-derived CDR1 and CDR2 are MGHDK and SYGVNS. CDR3 size: 15 residues. The CDR3 DNA reads as TGTGCCAGCAGTCGGGGGGACAGGGGGCATGATGGCTACACCTTC. It encodes CASSRGDRGHDGYTF.

CDR3 region: CASSLDGGGSGANVLTF. CDR3 DNA: TGTGCCAGCAGCTTAGATGGCGGGGGCTCTGGGGCCAACGTCCTGACTTTC. The chain is built from TRBV11-2 and TRBJ2-6, with TRBD2 matching 7 bases. The junction had 2 bases not matched to a gene; V was cut back by 0 bases and J by 0 bases. The CDR3 spans 17 residues. Germline V CDR1 and CDR2: SGHAT, FQNNGV.

This sequence joins TRBV25-1 and TRBJ2-3; a possible D gene is TRBD1 (5 bases). With 4 bases removed from V and 5 bases from J, the gap between germline ends came to 10 bases. Germline CDR1 MGHDK, CDR2 SYGVNS. This CDR3 region has 13 residues. The CDR3 reads CASSARVVDTQYF. Here the CDR3 DNA reads TGTGCCAGCAGTGCCAGGGTGGTAGATACGCAGTATTTT.

V and J are TRBV7-9 and TRBJ2-3; 8 bases map to TRBD2. V was pared by 1 base and J by 6 bases, with 6 bases of the junction left unmatched. The CDR3 totals 15 residues. Germline V gene data show CDR1 as SEHNR and CDR2 as FQNEAQ (reference sequence). The CDR3 coding sequence is TGTGCCAGCAGCTTAGGTGGACTAGCTGGGGATACGCAGTATTTT. Protein product: CASSLGGLAGDTQYF. The full variable domain, its missing parts supplied by reference TRBV7-9 and TRBJ2-3, is DTGVSQNPRHKITKRGQNVTFRCDPISEHNRLYWYRQTLGQGPEFLTYFQNEAQLEKSRLLSDRFSAERPKGSFSTLEIQRTEQGDSAMYLCASSLGGLAGDTQYFGPGTRLTVL.

The chain carries TRBV30 and TRBJ1-3; D is unresolved. Trimming pared 2 bases from V and 4 bases from J, leaving 15 bases between. Germline-derived CDR1 and CDR2 are GTSNPN and SVGIG (reference sequence). The CDR3 runs 15 residues. CDR3 in amino acids: CAWSIEPSGGNTIYF. The CDR3 DNA reads as TGTGCCTGGAGTATTGAACCTTCCGGGGGAAACACCATATATTTT.

This chain connects TRBV4-1 to TRBJ2-2; 13 nucleotides line up with TRBD2. After removal of 1 base from V and 9 bases from J, the junction contained 2 bases not matched to a gene. The CDR3 is 15 amino acids. Germline V CDR1 and CDR2: MGHRA, YSYEKL. The CDR3 spells CASSQVGTSGRELFF. The DNA for the CDR3 is TGCGCCAGCAGCCAAGTGGGGACTAGCGGGAGGGAGCTGTTTTTT.

This chain joins TRBV28 and TRBJ1-2; a weak D match, TRBD1 (6 bases). This CDR3 contains 14 residues. The V end was cut by 4 bases, the J end by 6 bases, with 15 bases between. Looked up from germline, CDR1 is MDHEN and CDR2 is SYDVKM. The CDR3 DNA sequence: TGTGCCAGCAGTTGGGGGCGAAGACATCATGGCTACACCTTC. This sequence encodes CASSWGRRHHGYTF.